This is a list of T cell receptor beta chains from one sample in a study of technical replicates of blood from several donors. The protocol was immunoSEQ multiplex PCR, while the TCRdb copy is restricted to in-frame clones and leaves out a portion. Among tens of thousands of clones listed, around nine tenths were seen once. Sequenced input: T cells isolated from PBMCs. Every receptor here comes from a human donor in good health. Each CDR3 is given with its conserved first and last residue. Each record gives: CDR3 length, clone size, J gene, V gene, D gene, CDR3 DNA, CDR3 protein. D genes are given only for firm matches. Where a row states a size, it is once, few, many or the class of an expanded clone; other rows omit it.

>16|NA|TRBJ2-7|TRBV5-8|NA
TGTGCCAGCACACCTCCGGGACAAGGGGCGTCCTACGAGCAGTACTTC
CASTPPGQGASYEQYF
>14|NA|TRBJ2-3|TRBV6-1|NA
TGTGCCAGCAGTGATGGCCCGGGGATAGATACGCAGTATTTT
CASSDGPGIDTQYF
>16|NA|TRBJ2-3|TRBV5-1|NA
TGCGCCAGCAGCTTGGAGCGGGCGCGGGGAACAGATACGCAGTATTTT
CASSLERARGTDTQYF
>14|NA|TRBJ2-1|TRBV19|NA
TGTGCCAGTAGTATGACAGCGAACTACAATGAGCAGTTCTTC
CASSMTANYNEQFF
>14|NA|TRBJ1-1|TRBV7-6|NA
TGTGCCAGCAGCTTAGCACAGGGCGGCACTGAAGCTTTCTTT
CASSLAQGGTEAFF
>16|NA|TRBJ2-7|TRBV27|TRBD2
TGTGCCAGCAGCCGCGGGGCTAGCGGACAATCCTACGAGCAGTACTTC
CASSRGASGQSYEQYF
>13|NA|TRBJ1-2|TRBV19|NA
TGTGCCAGTAGCCAGACAGAAAGCTATGGCTACACCTTC
CASSQTESYGYTF
>12|once|TRBJ2-1|TRBV19|NA
TGTGCCAGTACTCAGGGGAACAATGAGCAGTTCTTC
CASTQGNNEQFF
>13|NA|TRBJ2-1|TRBV6-5|NA
TGTGCCAGCAGAAAAGGACAGTTCAATGAGCAGTTCTTC
CASRKGQFNEQFF
>17|NA|TRBJ1-5|TRBV15|NA
TGTGCCACCAGCAGAGAGGGTACGCAGGGGAACAATCAGCCCCAGCATTTT
CATSREGTQGNNQPQHF
>11|NA|TRBJ2-2|TRBV20-1|NA
TGCAGCGCAGGGAACACCGGGGAGCTGTTTTTT
CSAGNTGELFF
>15|once|TRBJ2-2|TRBV5-1|NA
TGCGCCAGCAGCTTGGCGGGAGCGAACACCGGGGAGCTGTTTTTT
CASSLAGANTGELFF
>13|NA|TRBJ1-1|TRBV5-1|TRBD1
TGCGCCAGCAGCCTACAGGGGATGGCTGAAGCTTTCTTT
CASSLQGMAEAFF
>16|NA|TRBJ2-1|TRBV21-1|NA
TGTGCCGGGCAACGGGGTTCCACCCACGGTTACAATGAGCAGTTCTTC
CAGQRGSTHGYNEQFF
>15|once|TRBJ2-1|TRBV7-7|TRBD2
TGTGCCAGCAGCCCTGGGACTAGCGGGTACAATGAGCAGTTCTTC
CASSPGTSGYNEQFF
>13|NA|TRBJ1-1|TRBV5-1|TRBD1
TGCGCCAGCAGCTCCACAGGGGTTTCTGAAGCTTTCTTT
CASSSTGVSEAFF
>16|NA|TRBJ2-1|TRBV2|TRBD2
TGTGCCAGCAGTGACGCTAGCGGGAGCGGGTACAATGAGCAGTTCTTC
CASSDASGSGYNEQFF
>14|NA|TRBJ2-7|TRBV27|NA
TGTGCCAGCAGTTATAAGGACAGTACCTACGAGCAGTACTTC
CASSYKDSTYEQYF
>11|NA|TRBJ1-2|TRBV30|NA
TGTGCCTGGAGTGTACAGGGTGGCTACACCTTC
CAWSVQGGYTF
>15|NA|TRBJ2-7|TRBV18|TRBD1
TGTGCCAGCTCACAACGGACAGGGGGAACCTACGAGCAGTACTTC
CASSQRTGGTYEQYF
>15|NA|TRBJ2-7|TRBV9|TRBD2
TGTGCCAGCAGCGTATCAGGGACTACCTCCTACGAGCAGTACTTC
CASSVSGTTSYEQYF
>14|NA|TRBJ2-3|TRBV27|NA
TGTGCCAGCAGCCCAGCACAGGATGGAGATACGCAGTATTTT
CASSPAQDGDTQYF
>14|NA|TRBJ2-6|TRBV6-1|NA
TGTGCCGGATCAACAGGGACTGGGGCCAACGTCCTGACTTTC
CAGSTGTGANVLTF
>17|once|TRBJ1-5|TRBV4-1|NA
TGCGCCAGCAGCCAGGGCACAGACCTTTATCGAAATCAGCCCCAGCATTTT
CASSQGTDLYRNQPQHF
>17|NA|TRBJ1-2|TRBV19|TRBD1
TGTGCCAGTAGTATTAGGGACAGGGGGAAGGCCCACTATGGCTACACCTTC
CASSIRDRGKAHYGYTF
>16|NA|TRBJ1-5|TRBV15|TRBD1
TGTGCCACCAGCAGAGGTCGGGACAGGGGAAATCAGCCCCAGCATTTT
CATSRGRDRGNQPQHF
>17|once|TRBJ1-3|TRBV19|TRBD1
TGTGCCAGTTTGGACAGGTCGGGAATCTCAACTGGAAACACCATATATTTT
CASLDRSGISTGNTIYF
>13|NA|TRBJ2-3|TRBV5-1|NA
TGCGCCAGCAGCTGGGACAACACAGATACGCAGTATTTT
CASSWDNTDTQYF
>18|NA|TRBJ2-7|TRBV28|NA
TGTGCCAGCAACCCCGGCGGCGGATGGGTGGACTTAGTAGACGAGCAGTACTTC
CASNPGGGWVDLVDEQYF
>15|NA|TRBJ2-5|TRBV6-5|TRBD1
TGTGCCAGCAAACCTGGACAGGGGGCGCGGGAGACCCAGTACTTC
CASKPGQGARETQYF
>17|NA|TRBJ2-2|TRBV11-3|NA
TGTGCCAGCAGCTTAGCTGCGTGGGGGGTCACCACCGGGGAGCTGTTTTTT
CASSLAAWGVTTGELFF
>19|NA|TRBJ2-1|TRBV7-9|NA
TGTGCCAGCAGCCCCGGCGGCCAAGCCATTCCGAGCTCCTACAATGAGCAGTTCTTC
CASSPGGQAIPSSYNEQFF
>16|NA|TRBJ2-7|TRBV25-1|TRBD2
TGTGCCAGCAGTGATGCGCGGGGGAAAGTAACCTACGAGCAGTACTTC
CASSDARGKVTYEQYF
>13|NA|TRBJ1-1|TRBV7-9|NA
TGTGCCAGCAGCTCTAGGGGGAACACTGAAGCTTTCTTT
CASSSRGNTEAFF
>15|NA|TRBJ2-5|TRBV4-1|NA
TGCGCCAGCAGCCAAGGACTACCGACACAAGAGACCCAGTACTTC
CASSQGLPTQETQYF
>15|NA|TRBJ2-1|TRBV10-2|TRBD2
TGCGCCAGCTGTAGCGGGGGCCACTCCTACAATGAGCAGTTCTTC
CASCSGGHSYNEQFF
>12|NA|TRBJ2-5|TRBV30|NA
TGTGCCTGGAGTTATGGTCAGGAGACCCAGTACTTC
CAWSYGQETQYF
>13|NA|TRBJ1-1|TRBV18|NA
TGTGCCAGCTCACCACCGAGGAACACTGAAGCTTTCTTT
CASSPPRNTEAFF
>16|once|TRBJ2-3|TRBV7-9|TRBD2
TGTGCCAGCAGCCCCTGGACTAGTTCCCAAACAGATACGCAGTATTTT
CASSPWTSSQTDTQYF
>15|NA|TRBJ1-1|TRBV30|NA
TGTGCCTGGATCGAGGATTTAGGAGGCGGCACTGAAGCTTTCTTT
CAWIEDLGGGTEAFF
>13|NA|TRBJ2-1|TRBV11-2|NA
TGTGCCAGCACCAGACGGGGTTACAATGAGCAGTTCTTC
CASTRRGYNEQFF
>14|NA|TRBJ2-3|TRBV4-2|NA
TGTGCCAGCAGCCAAGATCGAGGGAGGGATACGCAGTATTTT
CASSQDRGRDTQYF